The rows below give T cell receptor beta chains drawn from one sample of a study of cytomegalovirus exposure and HLA in healthy donors. Here immunoSEQ multiplex PCR was the method, and the copy in TCRdb shows in-frame clones only, minus some. This sample has under 250,000 clones, with 70% to 90% found just once. The sequencing sample was made of PBMCs. The receptors stem from a woman aged 18-29 years in good health and CMV-seronegative. Each CDR3 is given with its conserved first and last residue.

v_call	j_call	cdr3_aa
TRBV4-1	TRBJ2-7	CASSHEDPPEKSYEQYF
TRBV5-1	TRBJ2-7	CASSSSHTIFDYEQYF
TRBV25-1	TRBJ2-5	CASSSREGGNVQETQYF
TRBV5-1	TRBJ2-3	CASSLGVRGADTQYF
TRBV6-5	TRBJ1-4	CASSSDRGKNEKLFF
TRBV2	TRBJ2-2	CASSGQGATGELFF
TRBV7-2	TRBJ1-2	CASSSSTNYGYTF
TRBV10-3	TRBJ2-4	CAISESEGGVNIQYF
TRBV5-1	TRBJ2-5	CASRAGSRETQYF
TRBV28	TRBJ2-3	CASSFWGSHADTQYF
TRBV7-6	TRBJ2-7	CASSLARGGEQYF
TRBV5-1	TRBJ2-7	CASSLGLAEQYF
TRBV11-1	TRBJ2-7	CASSFGRSYEQYF
TRBV6-1	TRBJ2-7	CASSAQSYEQYF
TRBV4-1	TRBJ1-3	CASSQVSSGNTIYF
TRBV6-5	TRBJ2-1	CASSYLAGGFDEQFF
TRBV27	TRBJ2-7	CASSLDPAYEQYF
TRBV9	TRBJ1-2	CASSPLARTFYPGWTLYGYTF
TRBV6-5	TRBJ1-2	CASSYGSTGIYGYTF
TRBV27	TRBJ2-2	CASSPWGQGVNTGELFF
TRBV6-1	TRBJ1-5	CASSVGTGHQPQHF
TRBV9	TRBJ2-7	CASSVAAGNYEQYF
TRBV7-6	TRBJ2-5	CASSVMGPGGLEGQETQYF
TRBV5-1	TRBJ2-2	CASSFLAGGNTGELFF
TRBV18	TRBJ2-7	CASSPTVYEQYF
TRBV5-1	TRBJ2-1	CASSLAVNEQFF
TRBV6-1	TRBJ1-2	CASMTWDRAARGYTF
TRBV9	TRBJ2-7	CASSGGNEQYF
TRBV2	TRBJ1-5	CASSEIGRNQPQHF
TRBV6-5	TRBJ1-2	CASSKDRAGYGYTF
TRBV6-6	TRBJ2-7	CASSYSLGQAYEQYF
TRBV6-5	TRBJ2-3	CASSYSIPPTDTQYF
TRBV5-1	TRBJ1-3	CASSTGRTTSGNTIYF
TRBV6-5	TRBJ2-2	CASSYRTGMNTGELFF
TRBV18	TRBJ1-3	CASSLDRAGNTIYF
TRBV28	TRBJ1-1	CASSPGGGGLREAFF
TRBV5-1	TRBJ2-1	CASSLVVTSGYNEQFF